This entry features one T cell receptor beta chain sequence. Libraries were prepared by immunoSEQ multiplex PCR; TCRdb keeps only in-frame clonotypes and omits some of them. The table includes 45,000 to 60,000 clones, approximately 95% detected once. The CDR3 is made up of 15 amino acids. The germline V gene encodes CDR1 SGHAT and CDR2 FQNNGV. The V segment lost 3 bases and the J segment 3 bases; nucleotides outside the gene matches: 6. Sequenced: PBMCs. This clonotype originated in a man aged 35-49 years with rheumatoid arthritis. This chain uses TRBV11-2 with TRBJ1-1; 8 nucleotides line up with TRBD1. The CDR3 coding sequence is TGTGCCAGCAGCTTTACGGAGGACAGGGACACTGAAGCTTTCTTT. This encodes CASSFTEDRDTEAFF.